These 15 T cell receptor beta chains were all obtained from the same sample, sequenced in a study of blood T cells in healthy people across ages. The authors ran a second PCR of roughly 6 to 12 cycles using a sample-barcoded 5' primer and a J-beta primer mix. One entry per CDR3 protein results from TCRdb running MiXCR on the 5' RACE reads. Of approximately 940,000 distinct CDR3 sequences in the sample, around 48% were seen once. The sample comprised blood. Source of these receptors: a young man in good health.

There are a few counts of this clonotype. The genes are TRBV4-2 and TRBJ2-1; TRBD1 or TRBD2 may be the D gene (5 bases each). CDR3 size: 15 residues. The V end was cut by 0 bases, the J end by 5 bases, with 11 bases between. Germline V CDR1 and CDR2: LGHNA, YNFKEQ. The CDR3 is CASSQEGTFNNEQFF. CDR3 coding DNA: TGTGCCAGCAGCCAAGAAGGGACCTTCAACAATGAGCAGTTCTTC.

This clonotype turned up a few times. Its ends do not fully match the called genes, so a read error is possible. The CDR3 nucleotides are TGTGCCAGCAGCTTATTGGGGAACTCCTACGGGCAGTACTTC. Amino acid sequence: CASSLLGNSYGQYF. The chain combines TRBV7-2 with TRBJ2-7; no clear D gene. The CDR3 loop spans 14 amino acids. From germline, CDR1 is SGHTA and CDR2 FQGNSA.

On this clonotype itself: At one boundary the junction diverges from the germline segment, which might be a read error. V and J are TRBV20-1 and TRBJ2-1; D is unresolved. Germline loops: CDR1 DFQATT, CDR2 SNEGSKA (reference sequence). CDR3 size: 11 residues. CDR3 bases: TGCAGTGCTGGAGACACCAGGGAGCAGTTCTTC. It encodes CSAGDTREQFF.

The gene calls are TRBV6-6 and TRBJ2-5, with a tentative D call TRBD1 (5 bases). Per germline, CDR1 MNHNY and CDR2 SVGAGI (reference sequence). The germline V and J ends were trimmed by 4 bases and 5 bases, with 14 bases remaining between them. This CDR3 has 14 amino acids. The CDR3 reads CASSSSSRVETQYF. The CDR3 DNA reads TGTGCCAGCAGTTCGAGTAGCAGGGTGGAGACCCAGTACTTC.

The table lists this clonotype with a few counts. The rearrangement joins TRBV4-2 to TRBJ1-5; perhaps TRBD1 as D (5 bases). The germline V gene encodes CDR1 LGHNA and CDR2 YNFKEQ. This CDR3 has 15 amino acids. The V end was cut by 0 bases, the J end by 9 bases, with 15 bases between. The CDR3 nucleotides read TGTGCCAGCAGCCAAGAACGGCAGGGAAGGGCGCCCCAGCATTTT. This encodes CASSQERQGRAPQHF.

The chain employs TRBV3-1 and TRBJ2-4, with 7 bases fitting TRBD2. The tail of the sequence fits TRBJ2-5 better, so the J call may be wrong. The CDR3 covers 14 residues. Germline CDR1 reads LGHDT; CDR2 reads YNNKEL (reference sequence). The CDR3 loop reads CASSQRAGEETQYF. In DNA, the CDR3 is TGTGCCAGCAGCCAAAGGGCGGGGGAAGAGACCCAGTACTTC.

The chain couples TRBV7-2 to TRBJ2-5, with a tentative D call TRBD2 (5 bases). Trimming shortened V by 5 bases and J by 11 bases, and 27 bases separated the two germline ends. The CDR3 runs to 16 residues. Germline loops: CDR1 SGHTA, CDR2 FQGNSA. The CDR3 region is CASSPRTGWINNEQYF. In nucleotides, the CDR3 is TGTGCCAGCAGCCCGCGGACTGGGTGGATCAACAATGAGCAGTACTTC.

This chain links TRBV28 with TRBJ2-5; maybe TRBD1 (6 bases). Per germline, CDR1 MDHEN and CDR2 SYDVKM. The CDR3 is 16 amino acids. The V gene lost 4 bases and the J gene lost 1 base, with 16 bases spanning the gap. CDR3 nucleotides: TGTGCCAGCAGTTCATCCCGGGACAACCTCCAAGAGACCCAGTACTTC. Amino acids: CASSSSRDNLQETQYF.

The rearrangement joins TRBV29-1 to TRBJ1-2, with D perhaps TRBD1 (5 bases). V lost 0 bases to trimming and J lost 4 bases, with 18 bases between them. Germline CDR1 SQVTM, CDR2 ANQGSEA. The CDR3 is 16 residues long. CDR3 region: CSVEDKARRGGYGYTF. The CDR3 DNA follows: TGCAGCGTTGAAGACAAAGCCAGGCGGGGGGGCTATGGCTACACCTTC.

The CDR3 coding sequence is TGTGCCACCAGTCTCCAGGGCCCTTCCTACAATGAGCAGTTCTTC. Translating it yields CATSLQGPSYNEQFF. The chain couples TRBV24-1 to TRBJ2-1, with D possibly TRBD1 on 5 matching bases. From germline, CDR1 is KGHDR and CDR2 SFDVKD. V lost 6 bases to trimming and J lost 1 base, with 12 bases between them. The CDR3 is 15 amino acids.

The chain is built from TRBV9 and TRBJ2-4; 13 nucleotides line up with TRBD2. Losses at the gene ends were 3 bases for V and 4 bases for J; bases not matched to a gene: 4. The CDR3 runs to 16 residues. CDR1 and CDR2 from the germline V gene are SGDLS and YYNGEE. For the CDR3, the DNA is TGTGCCAGCAGCGGAGGACTAGCGGGGGTGAAAAACATTCAGTACTTC. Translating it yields CASSGGLAGVKNIQYF.

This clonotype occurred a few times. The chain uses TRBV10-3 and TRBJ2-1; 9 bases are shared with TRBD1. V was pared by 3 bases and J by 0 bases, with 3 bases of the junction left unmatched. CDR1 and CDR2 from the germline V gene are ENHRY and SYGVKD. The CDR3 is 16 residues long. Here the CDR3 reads CAISDHRGPSYNEQFF. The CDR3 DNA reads TGTGCCATCAGTGATCACAGGGGGCCCTCCTACAATGAGCAGTTCTTC.

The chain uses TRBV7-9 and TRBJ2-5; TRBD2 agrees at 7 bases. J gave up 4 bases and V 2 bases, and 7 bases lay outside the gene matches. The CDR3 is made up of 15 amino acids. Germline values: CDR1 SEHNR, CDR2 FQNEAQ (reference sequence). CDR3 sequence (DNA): TGTGCCAGCAGCTTAACCCTAGCGGCTGGAGAGACCCAGTACTTC. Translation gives CASSLTLAAGETQYF. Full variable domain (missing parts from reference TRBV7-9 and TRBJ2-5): DTGVSQNPRHKITKRGQNVTFRCDPISEHNRLYWYRQTLGQGPEFLTYFQNEAQLEKSRLLSDRFSAERPKGSFSTLEIQRTEQGDSAMYLCASSLTLAAGETQYFGPGTRLLVL.

As DNA, the CDR3 is TGCGCCAGCAGCTTGGTTGCTAGCGGGGTGTTAAGCACAGATACGCAGTATTTT. This codes for CASSLVASGVLSTDTQYF. The V gene is TRBV5-1, the J gene TRBJ2-3, with TRBD2 identical over 9 bases. This CDR3 has 18 amino acids. Germline assignment: CDR1 SGHRS and CDR2 YFSETQ. Unmatched junction bases numbered 8, after V lost 0 bases and J lost 0 bases.

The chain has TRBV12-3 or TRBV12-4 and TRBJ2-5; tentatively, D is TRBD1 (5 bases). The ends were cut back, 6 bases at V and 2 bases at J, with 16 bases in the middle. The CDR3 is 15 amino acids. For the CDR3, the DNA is TGTGCCAGCAGACAGAACTTAGACAGTCAAGAGACCCAGTACTTC. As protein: CASRQNLDSQETQYF.